Following are 22 T cell receptor beta chains from one sample sequenced in a study of shared clonotypes between healthy human individuals. Measured with immunoSEQ multiplex PCR; TCRdb has only the in-frame clones, and not every one. The table includes hundreds of thousands of clones, roughly 70% detected once. The material sequenced was memory CD4+ T cells sorted from blood. Sample subset: CD45RA-negative fraction. All receptors come from a woman in her twenties or thirties in good health.

A single count supports this clone. This chain connects TRBV5-6 to TRBJ2-1, with 10 bases aligning to TRBD2. V lost 2 bases to trimming and J lost 0 bases; unmatched junction nucleotides: 5. Per the germline V gene, CDR1 is SGHDT and CDR2 is YYEEEE. This CDR3 has 17 amino acids. This chain's CDR3 is CASSLPGLAASYNEQFF. In nucleotides, the CDR3 is TGTGCCAGCAGCTTACCAGGACTAGCGGCCTCCTACAATGAGCAGTTCTTC.

Only a few counts were recorded for this clone. The chain joins TRBV15 to TRBJ1-4; possible D gene TRBD1, 5 bases. CDR1 is LNHNV and CDR2 is YYDKDF in the germline V gene (reference sequence). V lost 1 base and J lost 4, with 10 bases in between. The CDR3 contains 15 residues. In DNA form, the CDR3 reads TGTGCCACCAGCAGAGTCGGACATCGTAATGAAAAACTGTTTTTT. Its protein is CATSRVGHRNEKLFF.

The gene calls are TRBV30 and TRBJ2-7; D possibly matches TRBD1 or TRBD2 (5 bases each). This CDR3 has 13 amino acids. The V end lost 3 bases, the J end lost 6 bases, and 15 bases lay between the germline ends. Per germline, CDR1 GTSNPN and CDR2 SVGIG (reference sequence). This CDR3 reads CAWRGDHVGEQYF. CDR3 nucleotides: TGTGCCTGGAGAGGGGACCACGTCGGCGAGCAGTACTTC.

The CDR3: CAWLQGATGLGEQFF. CDR3 DNA: TGTGCCTGGCTCCAGGGGGCCACCGGCCTGGGGGAGCAGTTCTTC. The V gene is TRBV30, the J gene TRBJ2-1, with 8 bases identical to TRBD1. The CDR3 covers 15 residues. Germline V gives CDR1 GTSNPN, CDR2 SVGIG (reference sequence). J lost 10 bases, V lost 5 bases, and 16 bases had no gene match.

The V call is TRBV5-1, the J call TRBJ1-5; D not resolved. Germline V gives CDR1 SGHRS, CDR2 YFSETQ. This CDR3 has 13 amino acids. The V gene lost 4 bases and the J gene lost 6 bases, with 11 bases spanning the gap. CDR3 in amino acids: CASSPRPGQPQHF. CDR3 nucleotide sequence: TGCGCCAGCAGCCCCCGGCCGGGTCAGCCCCAGCATTTT.

This chain uses TRBV27 with TRBJ2-1; either TRBD1 or TRBD2 may supply D (5 bases each). The CDR3 length is 13 residues. Germline V CDR1 and CDR2: MNHEY, SMNVEV (reference sequence). Trimming cost V 9 bases and J 5 bases, with 14 bases left between them. Written as DNA, the CDR3 is TGTGCCAGGCCCAGGGACCCCCACAATGAGCAGTTCTTC. Translating gives CARPRDPHNEQFF.

The sample holds many counts of this clone. The sample holds other DNA sequences that translate to the same CDR3. CDR3 DNA: TGTGCCAGCAGCTACCAACGGGACAGTTACGAGCAGTACTTC. It codes for CASSYQRDSYEQYF. J is TRBJ2-7 and V is TRBV11-2, with 7 bases fitting TRBD1. CDR1 is SGHAT, CDR2 FQNNGV, per germline. V lost 4 bases to trimming and J lost 4 bases; unmatched junction nucleotides: 7. This CDR3 is 14 amino acids long. The complete variable domain, with remaining parts taken from reference TRBV11-2 and TRBJ2-7, reads EAGVAQSPRYKIIEKRQSVAFWCNPISGHATLYWYQQILGQGPKLLIQFQNNGVVDDSQLPKDRFSAERLKGVDSTLKIQPAKLEDSAVYLCASSYQRDSYEQYFGPGTRLTVT.

A few counts support this clone. The chain's CDR3 is CASSLLSGGNQPQHF. The CDR3 DNA sequence: TGTGCCAGCAGTTTATTATCGGGAGGCAATCAGCCCCAGCATTTT. The chain couples TRBV27 to TRBJ1-5; unclear D gene. Trimming took off 1 base at V and 2 bases at J, with 9 bases between the two ends. CDR1 MNHEY and CDR2 SMNVEV come from the germline V gene (reference sequence). This CDR3 spans 15 amino acids.

The CDR3 loop is CAWSVFLERGPQHF. CDR3 coding DNA: TGTGCCTGGAGTGTATTTCTGGAGCGTGGGCCCCAGCATTTT. The genes are TRBV30 and TRBJ1-5, with D hard to call. Germline-derived CDR1 and CDR2 are GTSNPN and SVGIG (reference sequence). V was shortened by 0 bases and J by 9 bases, with 15 bases between the two germline ends. This CDR3 has 14 amino acids.

This clone was observed a single time. The chain employs TRBV5-6 and TRBJ2-3, with 9 positions matching TRBD2. The CDR3 has 12 amino acids. CDR1 is SGHDT, CDR2 YYEEEE, per germline. Trimming removed 5 bases from V and 6 bases from J; junction bases left unmatched: 1. For the CDR3, the DNA is TGTGCCAGCAGGGGACTAGCTGATACGCAGTATTTT. Protein product: CASRGLADTQYF.

The CDR3 DNA follows: TGCGCCAGCAGCCAAGGTGACAGGGCCTTGGGAAACACTGAAGCTTTCTTT. Its protein is CASSQGDRALGNTEAFF. The V call is TRBV4-1, the J call TRBJ1-1; 7 nucleotides agree with TRBD1. This CDR3 has 17 amino acids. V dropped 1 base and J dropped 2; count of bases not matched to a gene: 10. The germline gives CDR1 MGHRA, CDR2 YSYEKL.

CDR3 bases: TGTGCCAGCAGCTTTTCTAGGATCGAGACCCAGTACTTC. It encodes CASSFSRIETQYF. This sequence joins TRBV7-8 and TRBJ2-5; no reliable D call. The CDR3 totals 13 residues. Germline CDR1 is SGHVS and CDR2 is FQNEAQ. Trimming removed 3 bases at V and 5 bases at J, with 10 bases between.

The J gene is TRBJ2-1, the V gene TRBV29-1, with 12 bases matching TRBD2. Germline-derived CDR1 and CDR2 are SQVTM and ANQGSEA. CDR3 length: 14 amino acids. Trimming removed 4 bases from V and 6 bases from J; junction bases left unmatched: 4. CDR3 in amino acids: CSVARTSGINEQFF. The CDR3 nucleotides read TGCAGCGTTGCGCGGACTAGCGGGATCAATGAGCAGTTCTTC.

The chain uses TRBV19 and TRBJ1-1, with 8 bases identical to TRBD1. Germline CDR1 and CDR2: LNHDA and SQIVND (reference sequence). J lost 5 bases, V lost 5 bases, and 10 bases had no gene match. The CDR3 loop spans 15 amino acids. As DNA, the CDR3 is TGTGCCAGTAGTGCCACAGGGGGTAAGGATACTGAAGCTTTCTTT. Its protein is CASSATGGKDTEAFF. Variable domain in full (rest from reference TRBV19 and TRBJ1-1): DGGITQSPKYLFRKEGQNVTLSCEQNLNHDAMYWYRQDPGQGLRLIYYSQIVNDFQKGDIAEGYSVSREKKESFPLTVTSAQKNPTAFYLCASSATGGKDTEAFFGQGTRLTVV.

This chain connects TRBV2 to TRBJ2-2, with D unclear. The CDR3 totals 13 residues. Per germline, CDR1 SNHLY and CDR2 FYNNEI. The V and J ends lost 8 bases and 1 base respectively, with 8 bases between them. The CDR3 loop reads CASRPLNTGELFF. As DNA, the CDR3 is TGTGCCAGCCGACCCCTGAACACCGGGGAGCTGTTTTTT.

This clone was seen a handful of times. The V and J genes are TRBV6-7 and TRBJ1-5; TRBD1 might be the D (6 bases). TRBV6-7 is assigned to the ORF class and has an uncertain function. The ends were cut back, 6 bases at V and 4 bases at J, with 22 bases in the middle. This CDR3 is built from 17 residues. In DNA, the CDR3 is TGTGCCAGCAGCCAGGGGTGTGAAGTCAAGTGGAATCAGCCCCAGCATTTT. Its protein is CASSQGCEVKWNQPQHF.

The chain has TRBV18 and TRBJ2-3; D call uncertain. The CDR3 is 13 amino acids. The germline V gene has CDR1 KGHSH and CDR2 LQKENI. The V and J ends lost 3 bases and 2 bases respectively, with 6 bases between them. The CDR3 protein is CASSPAPTDTQYF. Written as DNA, the CDR3 is TGTGCCAGCTCACCGGCCCCCACAGATACGCAGTATTTT.

The rearrangement uses TRBV4-1 and TRBJ2-1, with 8 bases matching TRBD2. Germline V lookup: CDR1 MGHRA, CDR2 YSYEKL. Trimming cost V 4 bases and J 6 bases; bases outside gene matches: 11. This CDR3 contains 16 residues. CDR3 residues: CASSRLGTRAVNEQFF. CDR3 nucleotide sequence: TGCGCCAGCAGCCGCCTAGGGACTAGGGCCGTCAATGAGCAGTTCTTC.

The chain joins TRBV9 to TRBJ2-5; maybe TRBD2 (5 bases). Germline V gene data show CDR1 as SGDLS and CDR2 as YYNGEE. The CDR3 is made up of 16 amino acids. Trimming removed 0 bases from V and 1 base from J, with 13 bases in between. The CDR3 DNA is TGTGCCAGCAGCGTAGGTTTCGCGGGCACCCAAGAGACCCAGTACTTC. Translating gives CASSVGFAGTQETQYF.

This chain uses TRBV19 with TRBJ2-3; 8 bases line up with TRBD1. V was pared by 6 bases and J by 4 bases, with 9 bases of the junction left unmatched. From germline, CDR1 is LNHDA and CDR2 SQIVND (reference sequence). The length of the CDR3 is 15 residues. CDR3 sequence reads: CASRTTGDLADTQYF. CDR3 sequence (DNA): TGTGCCAGTAGGACGACAGGGGATCTCGCAGATACGCAGTATTTT.

The V call is TRBV18, the J call TRBJ2-5; no clear D gene. This CDR3 is built from 13 residues. Germline values: CDR1 KGHSH, CDR2 LQKENI. Trimming left V 2 bases short and J 5 bases short, with 9 bases between. DNA of the CDR3: TGTGCCAGCTCACCAGCTCCTGTGGAGACCCAGTACTTC. Translating it yields CASSPAPVETQYF.

The chain is built from TRBV6-5 and TRBJ1-1, with a weak D call TRBD1 (6 bases). The germline V and J ends were trimmed by 2 bases and 2 bases, with 15 bases remaining between them. Germline CDR1 is MNHEY and CDR2 is SVGAGI. CDR3 length: 16 amino acids. CDR3 coding DNA: TGTGCCAGCAGTTACCCTGGGGCGGGGGGCAACACTGAAGCTTTCTTT. Translated: CASSYPGAGGNTEAFF.